This TCR beta chain was obtained from a study of blood T cells in healthy people across ages. Study results and limitations: Naive T cell percentage and TCR beta diversity correlated strongly.

Next came a second PCR, run for about 7 to 11 cycles, which used a sample-barcoded 5' primer along with a J-beta primer mix. Every cDNA molecule bore a tag from a template-switch adaptor containing 12 random nucleotides. One entry per CDR3 protein, called by TCRdb with MiXCR from the 5' RACE reads. Here the sample spans over 600,000 distinct CDR3 sequences, about 21% being singletons. Notes on this clonotype: Antigen specificity is unknown.

Per sample, at least 5 micrograms of total RNA were extracted. There are 15 residues in the CDR3. V shed 1 base and J 7 bases; nucleotides not matched to a gene: 1. The germline gives CDR1 SGHVS, CDR2 FQNEAQ. The rearrangement joins TRBV7-8 to TRBJ2-2; 12 positions agree with TRBD1. The sequence was collected from a man in his 70s in good health. Sequenced material: blood. CDR3 sequence: CASSLGDRGLGELFF. In DNA, the CDR3 is TGTGCCAGCAGCTTAGGGGACAGGGGGCTCGGGGAGCTGTTTTTT.